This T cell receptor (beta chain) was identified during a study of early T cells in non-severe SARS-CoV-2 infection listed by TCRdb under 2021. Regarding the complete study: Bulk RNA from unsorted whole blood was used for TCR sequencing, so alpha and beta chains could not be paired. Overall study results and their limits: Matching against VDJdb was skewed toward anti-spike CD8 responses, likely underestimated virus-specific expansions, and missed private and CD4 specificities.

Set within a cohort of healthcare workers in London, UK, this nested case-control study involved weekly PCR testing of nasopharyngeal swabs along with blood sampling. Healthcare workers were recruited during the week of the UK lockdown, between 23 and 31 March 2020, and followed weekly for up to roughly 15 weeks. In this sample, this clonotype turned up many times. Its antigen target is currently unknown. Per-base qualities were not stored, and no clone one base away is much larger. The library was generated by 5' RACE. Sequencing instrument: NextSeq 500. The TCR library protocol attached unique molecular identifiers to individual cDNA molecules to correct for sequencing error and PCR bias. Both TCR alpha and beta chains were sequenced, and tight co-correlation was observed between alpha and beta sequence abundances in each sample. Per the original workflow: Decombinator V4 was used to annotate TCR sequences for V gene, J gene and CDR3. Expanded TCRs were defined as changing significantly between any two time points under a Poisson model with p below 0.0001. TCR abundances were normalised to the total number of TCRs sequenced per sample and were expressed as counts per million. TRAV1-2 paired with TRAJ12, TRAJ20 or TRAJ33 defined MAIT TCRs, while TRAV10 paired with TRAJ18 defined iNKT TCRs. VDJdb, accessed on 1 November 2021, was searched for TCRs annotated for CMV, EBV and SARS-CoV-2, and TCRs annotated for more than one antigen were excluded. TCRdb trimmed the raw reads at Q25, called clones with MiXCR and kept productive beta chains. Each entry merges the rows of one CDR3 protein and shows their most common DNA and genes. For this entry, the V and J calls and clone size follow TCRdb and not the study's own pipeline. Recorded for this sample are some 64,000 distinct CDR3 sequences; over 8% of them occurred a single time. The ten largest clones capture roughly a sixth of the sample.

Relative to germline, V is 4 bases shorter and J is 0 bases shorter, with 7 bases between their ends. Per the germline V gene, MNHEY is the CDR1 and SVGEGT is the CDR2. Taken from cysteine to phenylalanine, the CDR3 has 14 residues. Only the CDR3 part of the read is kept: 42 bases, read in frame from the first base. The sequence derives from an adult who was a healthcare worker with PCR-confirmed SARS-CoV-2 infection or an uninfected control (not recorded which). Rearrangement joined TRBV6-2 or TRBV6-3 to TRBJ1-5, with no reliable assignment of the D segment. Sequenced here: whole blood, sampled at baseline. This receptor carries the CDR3 CASSSAYSNQPQHF. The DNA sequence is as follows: TGTGCCAGCAGTTCCGCCTATAGCAATCAGCCCCAGCATTTT.